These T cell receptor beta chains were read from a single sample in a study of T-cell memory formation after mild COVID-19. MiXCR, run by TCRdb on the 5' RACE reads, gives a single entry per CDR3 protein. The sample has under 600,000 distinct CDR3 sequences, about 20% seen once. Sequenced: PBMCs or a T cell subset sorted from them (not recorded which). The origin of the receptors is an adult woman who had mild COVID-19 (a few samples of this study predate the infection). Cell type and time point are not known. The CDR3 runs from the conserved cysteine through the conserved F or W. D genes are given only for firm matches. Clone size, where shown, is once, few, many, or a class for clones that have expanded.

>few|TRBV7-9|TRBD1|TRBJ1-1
CASSFRTGEAFF
TGTGCCAGCAGCTTTCGGACAGGTGAAGCTTTCTTT
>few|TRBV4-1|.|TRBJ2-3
CASSHGYRDIDTQYF
TGCGCCAGCAGCCACGGATACAGGGATATAGATACGCAGTATTTT
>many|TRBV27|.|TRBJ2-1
CASSLGTHFNEQFF
TGTGCCAGCAGTTTAGGGACCCACTTCAATGAGCAGTTCTTC
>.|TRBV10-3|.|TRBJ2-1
CAISDPWSYNEQFF
TGTGCCATCAGTGACCCCTGGAGTTACAATGAGCAGTTCTTC
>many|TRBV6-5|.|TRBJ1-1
CASSYSLNTEAFF
TGTGCCAGCAGTTACAGCCTGAACACTGAAGCTTTCTTT
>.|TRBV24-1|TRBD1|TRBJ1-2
CATGDRLGYGYTF
TGTGCCACGGGGGACAGGCTAGGATATGGCTACACCTTC
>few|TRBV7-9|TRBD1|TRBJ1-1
CASSLAYRGPLNTEAFF
TGTGCCAGCAGCTTAGCCTACAGGGGCCCCCTGAACACTGAAGCTTTCTTT
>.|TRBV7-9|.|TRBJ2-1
CASNPPPLRNEQFF
TGTGCCAGCAACCCGCCACCGTTAAGAAATGAGCAGTTCTTC
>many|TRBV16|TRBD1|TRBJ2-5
CASSGDRKQETQYF
TGTGCCAGCAGCGGGGACAGGAAACAAGAGACCCAGTACTTC
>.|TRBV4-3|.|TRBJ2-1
CASSQGIARNNEQFF
TGCGCCAGCAGCCAAGGGATAGCTCGGAACAATGAGCAGTTCTTC
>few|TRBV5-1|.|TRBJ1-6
CASSLDLKESPLHF
TGCGCCAGCAGCTTGGACCTTAAGGAGTCACCCCTCCACTTT
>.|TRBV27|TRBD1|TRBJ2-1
CASSLSGQGANEQFF
TGTGCCAGCAGTTTAAGCGGACAGGGGGCAAATGAGCAGTTCTTC
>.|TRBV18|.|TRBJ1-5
CASSPPGTSREPQHF
TGTGCCAGCTCACCACCGGGGACATCTAGAGAGCCCCAGCATTTT
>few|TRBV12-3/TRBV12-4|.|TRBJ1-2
CASSPGTTGGYTF
TGTGCCAGCAGCCCCGGGACAACAGGCGGCTACACCTTC
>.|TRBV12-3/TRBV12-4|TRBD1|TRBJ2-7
CASSLPRRGMYEQYF
TGTGCCAGCAGTTTGCCGCGCAGGGGGATGTACGAGCAGTACTTC
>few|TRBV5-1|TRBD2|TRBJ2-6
CASSYLAAGGPSGANVLTF
TGCGCCAGCAGCTACCTAGCGGCGGGAGGGCCGTCTGGGGCCAACGTCCTGACTTTC
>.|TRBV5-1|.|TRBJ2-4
CASSYAGPAAKNIQYF
TGCGCCAGCAGCTACGCGGGTCCGGCAGCCAAAAACATTCAGTACTTC
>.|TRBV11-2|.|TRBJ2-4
CASSLGGVIIAKNIQYF
TGTGCCAGCAGCTTAGGCGGGGTGATAATAGCCAAAAACATTCAGTACTTC